This TCR beta chain came from a study of cytomegalovirus exposure and HLA in healthy donors. Study-wide context: There were 70 million to 95 million unique TCRs (from HLA-typed donors) in an early data release.

In regard to this clone: Its antigen is not identified.

PCR was performed using 60 Vbeta and 13 Jbeta primers. TCRdb's copy holds only in-frame clones and misses some; the assay was immunoSEQ multiplex PCR. The table has 65,000 or so clones, roughly 80% seen once. The CDR3 sequence is 15 residues long. From germline, CDR1 is LNHDA and CDR2 SQIVND (reference sequence). Overall study results and limits: For cytomegalovirus status, the classifier reportedly gave diagnoses with high specificity and sensitivity.

The sequence derives from a woman between 35 and 50 years old in good health and CMV-seropositive. The gene calls are TRBV19 and TRBJ1-6; TRBD1 matches 11 bases. Material for sequencing was PBMCs. In DNA form, the CDR3 reads TGTGCGTGGACAGGGGGCGAGTTCTATAATTCACCCCTCCACTTT. It codes for CAWTGGEFYNSPLHF.